This T cell receptor (beta chain) originates from a study of graft-versus-host responses after intestinal transplantation (dated by TCRdb to the early 2020s). The study in broad terms: The transplants that recipients got were multivisceral, liver-intestinal, or isolated intestinal. Anti-thymocyte globulin induction was given to all recipients, followed by maintenance tacrolimus and steroids for roughly 3 years. After intestinal transplantation, graft-versus-host and host-versus-graft alloreactive T cell clones were followed in the graft, circulation and bone marrow using bulk TCR-beta CDR3 sequencing. Alloreactive clones were identified by sequencing pre-transplant mixed lymphocyte reaction products and comparing them with unstimulated pre-transplant donor and recipient T cells. The cohort enrolled about two dozen intestinal transplant recipients including one retransplant, and 3 patients lacking pretransplant specimens were excluded. Donor T cell macrochimerism was defined as a peak of at least 4% donor T cells among recipient peripheral blood mononuclear cells. Rather than being sequenced by the commercial service, samples from a few later patients were sequenced in-house on an Illumina MiSeq and processed with MiXCR.

The method was the immunoSEQ multiplex PCR assay. For most patients, genomic DNA was isolated with the Qiagen DNeasy Blood and Tissue Kit and shipped frozen to Adaptive Biotechnologies for TCR sequencing. For most patients, genomic DNA was subjected to high-throughput TCR-beta CDR3 sequencing by Adaptive Biotechnologies. The original methods were these. TCR sequencing data for approximately 17 patients were retrieved from Adaptive's ImmunoSEQ software; three other patients were processed with MiXCR and VDJtools. To correct CD4 versus CD8 sorting errors, any sequence found in both subsets at a frequency ratio below 5:1 was removed. CDR3 nucleotide sequences shared by donor and recipient were removed because the origin of these sequences could not be assigned. To count as alloreactive, a clone needed at least 2-fold expansion over unstimulated cells and a minimum CFSE-low frequency of 0.002% (template counts) or 0.001% (read counts). A clone was considered mappable if detected in the sequenced pre-transplant spleen, lymph node, or MLR CFSE-low populations of the donor or recipient. The cumulative frequency of alloreactive clones was calculated as a percentage of all sequences, weighted by copy number. Sourced from immuneACCESS, this table was stored by TCRdb with only in-frame sequences that have V and J called. A share of the clones is absent; for the studies checked, an unresolved V gene accounts for under half, and the remainder has no known explanation. That table supplies the V and J calls and clone size; D and trimming were determined from the DNA. The sample includes 85,000 to 100,000 clones, with 85% to 95% observed a single time. The ten largest clonotypes hold over 0.055% of the sample.

V is pruned by 3 bases and J by 6 bases, leaving 8 bases of the junction without a gene match. Sequences SGHRS (CDR1) and YFSETQ (CDR2) are obtained from the germline V gene. Inclusive of the bounding cysteine and phenylalanine, the CDR3 is 16 residues long. Kept here is only the CDR3 DNA, which spans 48 bases and is read in frame from base 1. General conclusions and limits of the study: GvH clones were detected in recipient bone marrow, and some of these GvH clones were observed earlier in ileal mucosa or blood, consistent with an intestinal mucosal origin. Early after transplant, peak levels of circulating GvH clones were associated with declines in HvG clones. The relatively low number and heterogeneity of intestinal transplant patients limited the conclusions. In the allografts of patients with donor T cell macrochimerism, GvH to HvG T cell clonal ratios were high.

About this clone: Its antigen remains unidentified. One base away there is no much larger clone; base qualities are not given.

Per the publication, the time point label means: cells obtained before transplantation from donor or recipient. CD3+CD4+ and CD3+CD8+ populations were FACS-sorted from unstimulated pre-transplant donor and recipient cells taken from spleen or lymph nodes. The sequence came from a human donor who was the organ donor for an intestinal transplant. The rearrangement combines TRBV5-1 with TRBJ2-2, and TRBD1 matches 10 of the central bases. Material: unstimulated CD8+ T cells sorted from spleen or lymph node cells, obtained before transplant. The DNA sequence reads TGCGCCAGCAGCTCGGGACAGGGGATATTTTCCGGGGAGCTGTTTTTT. This encodes CASSSGQGIFSGELFF. With all but the CDR3 taken from the reference TRBV5-1 and TRBJ2-2 genes, the full variable domain is: KAGVTQTPRYLIKTRGQQVTLSCSPISGHRSVSWYQQTPGQGLQFLFEYFSETQRNKGNFPGRFSGRQFSNSRSEMNVSTLELGDSALYLCASSSGQGIFSGELFFGEGSRLTVL.